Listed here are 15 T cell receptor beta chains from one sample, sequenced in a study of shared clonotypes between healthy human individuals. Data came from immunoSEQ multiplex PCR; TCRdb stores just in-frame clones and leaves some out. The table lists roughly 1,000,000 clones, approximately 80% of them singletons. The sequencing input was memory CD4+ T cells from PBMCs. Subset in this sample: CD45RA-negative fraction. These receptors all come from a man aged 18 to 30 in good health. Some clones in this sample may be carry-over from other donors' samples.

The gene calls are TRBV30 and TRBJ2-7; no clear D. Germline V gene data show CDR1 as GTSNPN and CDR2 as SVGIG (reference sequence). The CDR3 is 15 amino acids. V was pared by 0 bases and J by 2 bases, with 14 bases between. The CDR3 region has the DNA TGTGCCTGGAGTGTATGGGGATTGGGTGCCTACGAGCAGTACTTC. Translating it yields CAWSVWGLGAYEQYF.

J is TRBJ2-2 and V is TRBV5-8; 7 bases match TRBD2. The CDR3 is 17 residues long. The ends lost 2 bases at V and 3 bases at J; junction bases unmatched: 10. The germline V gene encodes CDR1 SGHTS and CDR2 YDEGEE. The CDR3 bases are TGTGCCAGCAGCTTATCAACGCAGGCGGGGGACACCGGGGAGCTGTTTTTT. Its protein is CASSLSTQAGDTGELFF.

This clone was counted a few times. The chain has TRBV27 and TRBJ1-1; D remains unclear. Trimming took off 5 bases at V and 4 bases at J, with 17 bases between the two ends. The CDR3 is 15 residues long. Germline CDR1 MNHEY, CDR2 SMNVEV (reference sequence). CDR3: CASSQSPKPGTEAFF. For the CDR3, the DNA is TGTGCCAGCAGTCAGTCGCCGAAGCCAGGCACTGAAGCTTTCTTT.

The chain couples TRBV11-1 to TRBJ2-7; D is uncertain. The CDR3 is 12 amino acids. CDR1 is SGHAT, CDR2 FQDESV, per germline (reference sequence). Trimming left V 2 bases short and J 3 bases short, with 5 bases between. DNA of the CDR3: TGTGCCAGCAGCTTACAGGACTACGAGCAGTACTTC. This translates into CASSLQDYEQYF. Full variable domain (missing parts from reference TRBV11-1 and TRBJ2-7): EAEVAQSPRYKITEKSQAVAFWCDPISGHATLYWYRQILGQGPELLVQFQDESVVDDSQLPKDRFSAERLKGVDSTLKIQPAELGDSAMYLCASSLQDYEQYFGPGTRLTVT.

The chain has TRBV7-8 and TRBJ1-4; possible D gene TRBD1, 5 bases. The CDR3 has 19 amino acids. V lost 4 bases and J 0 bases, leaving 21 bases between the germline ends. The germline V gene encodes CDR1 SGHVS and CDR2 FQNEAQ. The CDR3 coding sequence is TGTGCCAGCAGCTACCAAGGGGTTTCACGATGGGCAACTAATGAAAAACTGTTTTTT. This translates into CASSYQGVSRWATNEKLFF. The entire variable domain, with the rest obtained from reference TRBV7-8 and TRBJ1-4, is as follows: GAGVSQSPRYKVAKRGQDVALRCDPISGHVSLFWYQQALGQGPEFLTYFQNEAQLDKSGLPSDRFFAERPEGSVSTLKIQRTQQEDSAVYLCASSYQGVSRWATNEKLFFGSGTQLSVL.

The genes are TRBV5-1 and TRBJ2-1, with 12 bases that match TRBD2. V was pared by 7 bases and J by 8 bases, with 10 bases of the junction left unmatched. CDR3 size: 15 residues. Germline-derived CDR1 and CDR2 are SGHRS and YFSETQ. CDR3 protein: CASRLLTSGSHEQFF. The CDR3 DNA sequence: TGCGCCAGCCGCCTCCTGACTAGCGGGAGCCATGAGCAGTTCTTC.

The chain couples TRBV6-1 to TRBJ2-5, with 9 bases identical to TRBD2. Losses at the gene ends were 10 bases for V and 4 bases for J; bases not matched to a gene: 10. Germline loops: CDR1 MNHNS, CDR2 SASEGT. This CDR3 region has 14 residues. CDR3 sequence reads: CATSSSGNVETQYF. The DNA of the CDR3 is TGTGCCACCTCCTCTAGCGGGAATGTAGAGACCCAGTACTTC.

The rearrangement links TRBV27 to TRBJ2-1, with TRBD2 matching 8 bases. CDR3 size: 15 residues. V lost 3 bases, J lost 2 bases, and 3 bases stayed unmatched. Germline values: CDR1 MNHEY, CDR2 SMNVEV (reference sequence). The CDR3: CASSFSGSPYNEQFF. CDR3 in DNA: TGTGCCAGCAGTTTCAGCGGGAGCCCCTACAATGAGCAGTTCTTC.

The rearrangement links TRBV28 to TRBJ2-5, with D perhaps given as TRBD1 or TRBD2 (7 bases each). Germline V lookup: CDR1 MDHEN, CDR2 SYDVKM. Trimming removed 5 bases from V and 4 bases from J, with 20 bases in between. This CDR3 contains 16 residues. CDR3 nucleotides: TGTGCCAGCAGTCCTGGGTTAGGGGGCGGGGGAGAGACCCAGTACTTC. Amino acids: CASSPGLGGGGETQYF.

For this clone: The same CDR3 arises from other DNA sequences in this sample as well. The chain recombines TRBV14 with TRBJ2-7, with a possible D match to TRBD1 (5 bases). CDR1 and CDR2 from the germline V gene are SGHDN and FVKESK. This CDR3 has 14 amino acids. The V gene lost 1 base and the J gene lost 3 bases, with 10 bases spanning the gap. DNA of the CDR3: TGTGCCAGCAGCCAAGGTCTCCAGGGCTACGAGCAGTACTTC. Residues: CASSQGLQGYEQYF.

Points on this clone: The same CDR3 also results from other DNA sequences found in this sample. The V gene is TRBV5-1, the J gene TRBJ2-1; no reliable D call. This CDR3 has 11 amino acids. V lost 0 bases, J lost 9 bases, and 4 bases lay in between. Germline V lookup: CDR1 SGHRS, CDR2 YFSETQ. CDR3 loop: CASSLGPEQFF. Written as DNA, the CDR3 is TGCGCCAGCAGCTTGGGTCCTGAGCAGTTCTTC.

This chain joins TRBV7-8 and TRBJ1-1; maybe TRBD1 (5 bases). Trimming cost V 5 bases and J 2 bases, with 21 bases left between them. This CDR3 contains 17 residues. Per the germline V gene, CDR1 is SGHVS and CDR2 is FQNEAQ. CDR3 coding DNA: TGTGCCAGCAGCCCTCCTGGGACTACCGGGGGAAACACTGAAGCTTTCTTT. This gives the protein CASSPPGTTGGNTEAFF.

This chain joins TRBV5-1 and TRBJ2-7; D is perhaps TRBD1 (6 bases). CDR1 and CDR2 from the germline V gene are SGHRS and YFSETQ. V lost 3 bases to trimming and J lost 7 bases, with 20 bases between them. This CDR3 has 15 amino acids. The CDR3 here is CASSSGGDTRGEQYF. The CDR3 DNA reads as TGCGCCAGCAGCTCTGGTGGGGACACACGCGGGGAGCAGTACTTC.

CDR3 loop: CASKPGQGYQPQHF. Written as DNA, the CDR3 is TGTGCCAGCAAACCGGGACAGGGGTATCAGCCCCAGCATTTT. This chain connects TRBV28 to TRBJ1-5, with 10 positions matching TRBD1. The CDR3 has 14 amino acids. V was clipped by 7 bases and J by 5 bases; unmatched bases: 5. Looked up from germline, CDR1 is MDHEN and CDR2 is SYDVKM. Variable domain in full (rest from reference TRBV28 and TRBJ1-5): DVKVTQSSRYLVKRTGEKVFLECVQDMDHENMFWYRQDPGLGLRLIYFSYDVKMKEKGDIPEGYSVSREKKERFSLILESASTNQTSMYLCASKPGQGYQPQHFGDGTRLSIL.

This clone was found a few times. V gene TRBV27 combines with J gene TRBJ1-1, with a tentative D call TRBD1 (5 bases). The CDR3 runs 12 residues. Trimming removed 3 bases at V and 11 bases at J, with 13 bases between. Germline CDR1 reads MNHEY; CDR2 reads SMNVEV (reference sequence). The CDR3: CASSFPGRGAFF. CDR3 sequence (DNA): TGTGCCAGCAGTTTCCCAGGGCGCGGGGCTTTCTTT.